This note documents a single TCR beta chain sequence. CDR1 is MNHEY, CDR2 SMNVEV, per germline (reference sequence). V was clipped by 2 bases and J by 6 bases, with 10 bases between them. The CDR3 consists of 14 residues. This sample was included in a study of technical replicates of blood from several donors. Some clones are missing from TCRdb's copy, which holds only in-frame ones; the method was immunoSEQ multiplex PCR. The data show roughly 69,000 clones, 95% to 97% seen once. The sample consisted of T cells isolated from PBMCs. The receptor was isolated from a human donor in good health. The chain has TRBV27 and TRBJ1-4; the D gene is possibly TRBD1 (5 bases). The CDR3 reads CASSLGGMDEKLFF. The CDR3 nucleotides are TGTGCCAGCAGTTTAGGGGGGATGGATGAAAAACTGTTTTTT.